This T cell receptor (beta chain) appears in the sequencing data of a study of T cells after posttransplantation cyclophosphamide. The study, taken as a whole, reports: Recipient CMV seropositivity and CMV reactivation strongly tracked TRB clonality. Blood and skin or GI T cell repertoires showed limited TRB overlap. Donor-recipient repertoire similarity was low at 1-2 months, rising over year one.

The CDR3 spans 16 residues. The germline CDR1 and CDR2 sequences are MNHNS and SASEGT. The ends lost 1 base at V and 4 bases at J; junction bases unmatched: 1. Controls had myeloablative marrow grafts with methotrexate and calcineurin inhibitor, sampled at 1 year. Sequenced by immunoSEQ multiplex PCR; TCRdb stores in-frame clones only, minus some. The sample contains 16,000 or so clones, roughly 85% of which appear only once. In regard to this clone: As yet, its antigen is unknown.

This chain connects TRBV6-1 to TRBJ2-2, with TRBD2 matching over 12 bases. The specimen was PBMCs, collected after allogeneic stem cell transplant with calcineurin inhibitor and methotrexate. This TCR was recovered from a female patient between 18 and 30 years old who received an allogeneic stem cell transplant from an unrelated donor, was CMV-positive, and had acute and chronic GVHD. The graft donor may account for some of the T cells. In DNA form, the CDR3 reads TGTGCCAGCAGTGAAGTACTAGCGGGAGGCACCGGGGAGCTGTTTTTT. It yields the protein CASSEVLAGGTGELFF.